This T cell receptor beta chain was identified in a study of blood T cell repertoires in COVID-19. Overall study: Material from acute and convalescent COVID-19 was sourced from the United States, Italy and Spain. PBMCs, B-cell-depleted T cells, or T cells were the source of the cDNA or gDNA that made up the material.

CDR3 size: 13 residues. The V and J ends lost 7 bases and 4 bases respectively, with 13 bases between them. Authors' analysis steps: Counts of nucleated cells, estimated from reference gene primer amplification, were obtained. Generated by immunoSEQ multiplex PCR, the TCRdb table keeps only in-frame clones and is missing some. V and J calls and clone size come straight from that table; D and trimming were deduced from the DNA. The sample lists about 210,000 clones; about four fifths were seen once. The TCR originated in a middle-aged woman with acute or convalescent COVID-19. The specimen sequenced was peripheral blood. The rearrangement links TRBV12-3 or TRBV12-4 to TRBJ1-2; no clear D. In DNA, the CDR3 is TGTGCCAGCACCCGTGGCAGTCTCTATGGCTACACCTTC. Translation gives CASTRGSLYGYTF.